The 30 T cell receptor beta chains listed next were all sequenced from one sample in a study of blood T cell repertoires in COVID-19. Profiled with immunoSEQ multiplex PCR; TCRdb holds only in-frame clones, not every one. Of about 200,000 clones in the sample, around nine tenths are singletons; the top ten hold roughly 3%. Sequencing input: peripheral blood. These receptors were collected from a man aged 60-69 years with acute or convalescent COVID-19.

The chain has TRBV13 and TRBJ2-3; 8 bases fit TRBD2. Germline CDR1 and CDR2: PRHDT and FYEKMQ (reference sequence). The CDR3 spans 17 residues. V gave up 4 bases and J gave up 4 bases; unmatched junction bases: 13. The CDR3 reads CASSSPTIFGGADTQYF. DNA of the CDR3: TGTGCCAGCAGCTCCCCCACTATTTTCGGGGGGGCAGATACGCAGTATTTT.

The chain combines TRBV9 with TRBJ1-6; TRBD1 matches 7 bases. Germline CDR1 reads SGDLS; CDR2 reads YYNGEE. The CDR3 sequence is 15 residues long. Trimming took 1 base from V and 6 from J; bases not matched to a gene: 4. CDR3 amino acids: CASSVRQGTNSPLHF. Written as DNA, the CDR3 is TGTGCCAGCAGCGTAAGACAGGGTACTAATTCACCCCTCCACTTT.

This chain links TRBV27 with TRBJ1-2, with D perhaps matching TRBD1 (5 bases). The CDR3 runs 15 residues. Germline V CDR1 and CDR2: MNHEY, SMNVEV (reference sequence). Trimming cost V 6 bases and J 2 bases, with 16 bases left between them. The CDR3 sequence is CASRRRGGGNYGYTF. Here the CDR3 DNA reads TGTGCCAGCAGAAGGCGTGGGGGGGGGAACTATGGCTACACCTTC.

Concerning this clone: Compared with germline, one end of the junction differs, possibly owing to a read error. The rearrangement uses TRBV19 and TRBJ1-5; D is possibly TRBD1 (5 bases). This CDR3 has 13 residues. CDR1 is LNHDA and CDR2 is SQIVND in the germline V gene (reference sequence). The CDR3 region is CASTGRGNQPQHF. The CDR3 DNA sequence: TGTGCGAGTACCGGACGGGGGAATCAGCCCCAGCATTTT.

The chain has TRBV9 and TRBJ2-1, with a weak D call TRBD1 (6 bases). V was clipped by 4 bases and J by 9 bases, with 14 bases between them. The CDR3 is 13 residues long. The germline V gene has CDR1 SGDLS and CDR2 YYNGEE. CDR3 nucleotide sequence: TGTGCCAGCAGCCCGGGCAGGGGCCCTGAGCAGTTCTTC. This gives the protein CASSPGRGPEQFF.

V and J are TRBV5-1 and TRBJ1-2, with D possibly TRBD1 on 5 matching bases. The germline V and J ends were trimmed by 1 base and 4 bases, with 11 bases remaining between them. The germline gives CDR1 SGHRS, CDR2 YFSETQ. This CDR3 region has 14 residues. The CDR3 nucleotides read TGCGCCAGCAGCTTGTTTTTGGGGCTCTATGGCTACACCTTC. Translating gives CASSLFLGLYGYTF.

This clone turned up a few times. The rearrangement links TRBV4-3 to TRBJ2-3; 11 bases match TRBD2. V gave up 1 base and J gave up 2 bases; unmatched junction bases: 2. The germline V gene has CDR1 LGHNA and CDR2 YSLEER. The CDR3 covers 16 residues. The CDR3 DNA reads TGCGCCAGCAGCCAAGCTAGCGGGGGGTACACAGATACGCAGTATTTT. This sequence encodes CASSQASGGYTDTQYF.

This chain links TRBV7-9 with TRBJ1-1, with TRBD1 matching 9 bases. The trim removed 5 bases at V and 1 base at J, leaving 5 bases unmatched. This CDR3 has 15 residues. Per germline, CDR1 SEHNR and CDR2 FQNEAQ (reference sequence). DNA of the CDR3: TGTGCCAGCAGCATTTGGACAGGGGAGAACACTGAAGCTTTCTTT. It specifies CASSIWTGENTEAFF.

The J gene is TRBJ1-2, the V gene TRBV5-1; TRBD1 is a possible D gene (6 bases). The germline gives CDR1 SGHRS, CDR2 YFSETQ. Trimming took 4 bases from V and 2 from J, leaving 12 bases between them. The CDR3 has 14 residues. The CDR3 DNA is TGCGCCAGCAGCCGGGGGGGCTCCAACTATGGCTACACCTTC. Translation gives CASSRGGSNYGYTF.

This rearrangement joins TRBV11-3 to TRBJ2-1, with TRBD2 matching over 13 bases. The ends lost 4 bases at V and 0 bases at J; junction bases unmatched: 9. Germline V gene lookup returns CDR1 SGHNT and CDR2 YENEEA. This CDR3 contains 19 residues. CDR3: CASSSPRTSGGVSYNEQFF. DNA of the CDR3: TGTGCCAGCAGCTCGCCGAGGACTAGCGGGGGAGTCTCCTACAATGAGCAGTTCTTC.

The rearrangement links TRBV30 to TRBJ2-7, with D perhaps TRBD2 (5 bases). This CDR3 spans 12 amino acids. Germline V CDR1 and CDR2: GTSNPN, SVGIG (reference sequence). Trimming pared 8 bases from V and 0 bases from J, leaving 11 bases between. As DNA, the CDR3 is TGTGCCGGAGGACTCAGCTCCTACGAGCAGTACTTC. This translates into CAGGLSSYEQYF.

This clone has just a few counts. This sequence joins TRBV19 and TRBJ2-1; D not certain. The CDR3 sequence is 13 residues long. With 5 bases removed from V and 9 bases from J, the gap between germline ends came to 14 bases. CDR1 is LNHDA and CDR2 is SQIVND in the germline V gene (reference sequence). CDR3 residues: CASSLRSGSEQFF. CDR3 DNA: TGTGCCAGTAGTCTCCGGAGTGGAAGTGAGCAGTTCTTC.

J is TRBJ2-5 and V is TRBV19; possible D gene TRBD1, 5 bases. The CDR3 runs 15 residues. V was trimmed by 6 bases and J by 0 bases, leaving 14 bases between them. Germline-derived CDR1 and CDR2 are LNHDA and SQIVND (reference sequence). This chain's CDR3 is CASRHTTENQETQYF. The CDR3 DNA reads TGTGCCAGTAGGCACACGACAGAAAACCAAGAGACCCAGTACTTC.

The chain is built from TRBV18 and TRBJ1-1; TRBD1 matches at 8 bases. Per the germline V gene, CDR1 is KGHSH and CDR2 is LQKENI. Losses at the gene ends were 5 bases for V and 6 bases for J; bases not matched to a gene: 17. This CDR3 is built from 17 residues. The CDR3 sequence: CASSFESIGQGASEAFF. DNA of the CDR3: TGTGCCAGCTCATTTGAGTCAATAGGACAGGGAGCTTCTGAAGCTTTCTTT.

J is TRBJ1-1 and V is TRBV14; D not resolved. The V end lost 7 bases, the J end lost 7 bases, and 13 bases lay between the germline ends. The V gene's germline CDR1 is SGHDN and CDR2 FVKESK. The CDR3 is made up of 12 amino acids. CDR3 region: CASTQYGGEAFF. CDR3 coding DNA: TGTGCCAGCACACAGTACGGTGGTGAAGCTTTCTTT.

This CDR3 reads CASSEGQSSSGNTIYF. Here the CDR3 DNA reads TGTGCCAGCAGTGAAGGACAGTCCTCCTCTGGAAACACCATATATTTT. J is TRBJ1-3 and V is TRBV2; a possible D gene is TRBD1 (5 bases). In germline, CDR1 is SNHLY, CDR2 FYNNEI. This CDR3 region has 16 residues. Trimming left V 1 base short and J 0 bases short, with 10 bases between.

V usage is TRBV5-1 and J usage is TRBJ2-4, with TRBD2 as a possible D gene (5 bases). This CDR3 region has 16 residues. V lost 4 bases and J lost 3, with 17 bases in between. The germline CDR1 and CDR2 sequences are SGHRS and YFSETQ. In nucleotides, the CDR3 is TGCGCCAGCAGCCTTGCCGAGGGCTTGAGCAAAAACATTCAGTACTTC. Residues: CASSLAEGLSKNIQYF.

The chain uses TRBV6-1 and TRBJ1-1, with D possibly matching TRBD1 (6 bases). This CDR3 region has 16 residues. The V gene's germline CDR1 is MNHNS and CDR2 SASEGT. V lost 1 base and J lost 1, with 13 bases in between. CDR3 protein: CASSEVYRTANTEAFF. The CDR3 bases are TGTGCCAGCAGTGAAGTGTATAGGACAGCGAACACTGAAGCTTTCTTT.

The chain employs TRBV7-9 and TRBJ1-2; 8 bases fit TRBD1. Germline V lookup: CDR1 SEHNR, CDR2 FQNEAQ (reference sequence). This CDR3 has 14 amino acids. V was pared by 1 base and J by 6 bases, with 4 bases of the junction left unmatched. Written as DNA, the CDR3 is TGTGCCAGCAGCTTAGGACAGGGGAGGAATGGCTACACCTTC. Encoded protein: CASSLGQGRNGYTF. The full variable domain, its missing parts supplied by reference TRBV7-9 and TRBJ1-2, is DTGVSQNPRHKITKRGQNVTFRCDPISEHNRLYWYRQTLGQGPEFLTYFQNEAQLEKSRLLSDRFSAERPKGSFSTLEIQRTEQGDSAMYLCASSLGQGRNGYTFGSGTRLTVV.

CDR3 loop: CASSLGGRGAEGNTIYF. CDR3 sequence (DNA): TGTGCCAGCAGCTTAGGGGGACGGGGGGCGGAAGGAAACACCATATATTTT. The J gene is TRBJ1-3, the V gene TRBV7-2; D might be TRBD1 (6 bases). The CDR3 loop spans 17 amino acids. V was trimmed by 1 base and J by 4 bases, leaving 17 bases between them. Per the germline V gene, CDR1 is SGHTA and CDR2 is FQGNSA.

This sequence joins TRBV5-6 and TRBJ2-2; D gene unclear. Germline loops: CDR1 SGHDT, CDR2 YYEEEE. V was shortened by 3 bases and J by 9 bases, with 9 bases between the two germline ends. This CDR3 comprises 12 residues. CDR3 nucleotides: TGTGCCAGCAGCTATGAGTTCCGGGAGCTGTTTTTT. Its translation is CASSYEFRELFF. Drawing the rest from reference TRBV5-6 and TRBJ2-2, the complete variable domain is DAGVTQSPTHLIKTRGQQVTLRCSPKSGHDTVSWYQQALGQGPQFIFQYYEEEERQRGNFPDRFSGHQFPNYSSELNVNALLLGDSALYLCASSYEFRELFFGEGSRLTVL.

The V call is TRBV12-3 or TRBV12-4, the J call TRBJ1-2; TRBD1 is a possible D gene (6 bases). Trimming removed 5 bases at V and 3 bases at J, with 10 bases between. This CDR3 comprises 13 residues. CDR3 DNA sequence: TGTGCCAGCAGTCCCCGACAGGACTATGGCTACACCTTC. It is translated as CASSPRQDYGYTF.

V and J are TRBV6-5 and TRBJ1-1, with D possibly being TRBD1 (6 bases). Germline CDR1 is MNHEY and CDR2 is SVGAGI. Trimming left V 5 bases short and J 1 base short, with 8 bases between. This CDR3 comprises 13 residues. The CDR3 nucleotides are TGTGCCAGCAGTAGGACAGCGAACACTGAAGCTTTCTTT. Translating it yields CASSRTANTEAFF.

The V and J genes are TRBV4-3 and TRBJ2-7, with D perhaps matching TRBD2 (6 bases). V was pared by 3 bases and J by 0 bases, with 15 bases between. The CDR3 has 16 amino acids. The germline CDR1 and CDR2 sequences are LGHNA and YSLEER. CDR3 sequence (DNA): TGCGCCAGCAGCCAGGGAGCCTTAGCGGCCTCCTACGAGCAGTACTTC. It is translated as CASSQGALAASYEQYF.

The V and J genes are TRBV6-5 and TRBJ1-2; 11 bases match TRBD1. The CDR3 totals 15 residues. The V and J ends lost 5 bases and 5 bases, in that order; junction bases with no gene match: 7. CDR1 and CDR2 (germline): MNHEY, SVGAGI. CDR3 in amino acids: CASSPGTGGRYGYTF. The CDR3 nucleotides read TGTGCCAGCAGTCCCGGGACAGGGGGTCGTTATGGCTACACCTTC.

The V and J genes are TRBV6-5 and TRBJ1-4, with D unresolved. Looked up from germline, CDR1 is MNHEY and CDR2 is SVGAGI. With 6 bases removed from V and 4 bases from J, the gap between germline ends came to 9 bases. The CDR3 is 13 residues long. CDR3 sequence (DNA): TGTGCCAGCAGGGAGAACGGTAATGAAAAACTGTTTTTT. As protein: CASRENGNEKLFF.

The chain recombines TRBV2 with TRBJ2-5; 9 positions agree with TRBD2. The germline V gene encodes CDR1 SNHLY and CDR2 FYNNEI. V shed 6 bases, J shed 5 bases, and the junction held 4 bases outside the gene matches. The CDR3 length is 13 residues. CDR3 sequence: CASRRTSGETQYF. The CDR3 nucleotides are TGTGCCAGCAGGCGAACTAGCGGGGAGACCCAGTACTTC.

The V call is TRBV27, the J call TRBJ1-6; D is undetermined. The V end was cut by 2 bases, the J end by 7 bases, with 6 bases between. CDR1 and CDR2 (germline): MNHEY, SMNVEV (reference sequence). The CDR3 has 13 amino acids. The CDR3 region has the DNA TGTGCCAGCAGTTTACTCTTAAATTCACCCCTCCACTTT. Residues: CASSLLLNSPLHF.

Here the CDR3 reads CASSEAPGTSGGVSYNEQFF. The CDR3 nucleotides are TGTGCCAGCAGTGAAGCGCCGGGGACTAGCGGGGGGGTATCCTACAATGAGCAGTTCTTC. The chain uses TRBV6-1 and TRBJ2-1; 16 positions match TRBD2. V lost 0 bases and J lost 1; bases outside the gene matches: 6. Germline CDR1 and CDR2: MNHNS and SASEGT. CDR3 length: 20 amino acids.

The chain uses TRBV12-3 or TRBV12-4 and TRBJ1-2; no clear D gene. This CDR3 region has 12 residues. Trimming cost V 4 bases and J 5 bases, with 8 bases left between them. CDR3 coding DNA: TGTGCCAGCAGTTCGTTCGGTTATGGCTACACCTTC. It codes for CASSSFGYGYTF.